This T cell receptor beta chain is drawn from a study of blood T cells in healthy people across ages. A note on this clonotype: Its antigen is still unknown. An end of the junction does not agree with germline; a read error may underlie this.

Study-level results: Changes in expanded clonotypes were possibly confounded, as the CMV status of donors was unknown. It was the long-lived donors that had more naive CD4+ cells and higher diversity than aged donors.

Every donor gave approximately 10 milliliters of peripheral blood. Germline assignment: CDR1 DFQATT and CDR2 SNEGSKA (reference sequence). The CDR3 totals 12 residues. The second PCR ran roughly 7 to 11 cycles with a sample-barcoded 5' primer and J-beta primers. Each CDR3 protein is one row after TCRdb ran MiXCR on the 5' RACE reads. Of 1.5 million to 2 million distinct CDR3 sequences in the sample, 34% were seen once. The sequencing input was blood. The rearrangement uses TRBV20-1 and TRBJ2-1, with a possible D match to TRBD2 (6 bases). The TCR originated in a woman in her thirties in good health. The CDR3 bases are TGCAATGCTAGCCCTAGCGTAAATGAGCAGTTCTTC. Protein product: CNASPSVNEQFF.